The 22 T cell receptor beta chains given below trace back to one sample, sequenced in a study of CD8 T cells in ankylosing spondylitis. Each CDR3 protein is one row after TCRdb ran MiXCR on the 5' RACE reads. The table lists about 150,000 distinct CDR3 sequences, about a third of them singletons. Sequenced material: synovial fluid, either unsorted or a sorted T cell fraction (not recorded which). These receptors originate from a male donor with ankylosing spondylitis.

CDR3 amino acids: CASSPTSGIVTDTQYF. The CDR3 DNA follows: TGTGCCAGCTCACCAACTAGCGGGATCGTTACAGATACGCAGTATTTT. This chain links TRBV18 with TRBJ2-3; TRBD2 aligns across 10 bases. The trim removed 2 bases at V and 3 bases at J, leaving 5 bases unmatched. The CDR3 totals 16 residues. Germline V gene lookup returns CDR1 KGHSH and CDR2 LQKENI.

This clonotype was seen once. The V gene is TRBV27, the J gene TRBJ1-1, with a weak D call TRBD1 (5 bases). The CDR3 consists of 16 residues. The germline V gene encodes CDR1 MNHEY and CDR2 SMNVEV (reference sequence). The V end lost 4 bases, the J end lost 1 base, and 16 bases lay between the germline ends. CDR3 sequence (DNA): TGTGCCAGCAGTTACAACCCTAGCGACAGGAACACTGAAGCTTTCTTT. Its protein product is CASSYNPSDRNTEAFF.

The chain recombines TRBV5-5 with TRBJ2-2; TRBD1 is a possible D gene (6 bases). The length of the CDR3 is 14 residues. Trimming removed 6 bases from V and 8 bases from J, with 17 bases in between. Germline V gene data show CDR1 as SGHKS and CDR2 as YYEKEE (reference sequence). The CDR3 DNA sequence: TGTGCCAGCACTCCGGAACAGGGAAGAGGGGAGCTGTTTTTT. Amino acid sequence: CASTPEQGRGELFF. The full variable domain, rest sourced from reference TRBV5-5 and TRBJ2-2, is DAGVTQSPTHLIKTRGQQVTLRCSPISGHKSVSWYQQVLGQGPQFIFQYYEKEERGRGNFPDRFSARQFPNYSSELNVNALLLGDSALYLCASTPEQGRGELFFGEGSRLTVL.

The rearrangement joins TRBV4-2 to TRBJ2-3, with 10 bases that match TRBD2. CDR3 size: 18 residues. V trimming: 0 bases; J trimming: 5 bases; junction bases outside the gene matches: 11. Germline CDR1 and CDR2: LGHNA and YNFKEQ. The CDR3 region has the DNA TGTGCCAGCAGCCAAGATCCGAGCGGGAGGGCCACTAAAGATACGCAGTATTTT. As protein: CASSQDPSGRATKDTQYF.

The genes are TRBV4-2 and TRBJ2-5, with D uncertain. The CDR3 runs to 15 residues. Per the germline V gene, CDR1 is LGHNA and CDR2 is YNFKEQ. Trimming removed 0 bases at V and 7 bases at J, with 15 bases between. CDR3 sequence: CASSQDVVKGGTQYF. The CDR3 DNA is TGTGCCAGCAGCCAAGACGTGGTAAAGGGCGGGACCCAGTACTTC.

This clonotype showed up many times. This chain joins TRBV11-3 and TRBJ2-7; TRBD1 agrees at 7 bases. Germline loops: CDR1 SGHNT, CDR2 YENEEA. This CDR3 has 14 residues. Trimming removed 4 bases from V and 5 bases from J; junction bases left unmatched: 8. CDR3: CASSSRDSSDEQYF. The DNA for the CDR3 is TGTGCCAGCAGCTCCCGGGACAGCTCGGACGAGCAGTACTTC.

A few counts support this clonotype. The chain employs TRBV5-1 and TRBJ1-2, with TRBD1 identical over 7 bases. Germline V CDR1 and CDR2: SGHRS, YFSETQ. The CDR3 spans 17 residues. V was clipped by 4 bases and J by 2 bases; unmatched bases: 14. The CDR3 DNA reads TGCGCCAGCAGCGTCCCGGGGGGTACAGGGGTCAACTATGGCTACACCTTC. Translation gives CASSVPGGTGVNYGYTF.

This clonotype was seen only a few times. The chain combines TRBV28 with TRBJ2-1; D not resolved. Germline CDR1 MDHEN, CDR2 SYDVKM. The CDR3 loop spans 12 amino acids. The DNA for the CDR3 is TGTAGTAGCCGGAAGTCCTACAATGAGCAGTTCTTC. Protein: CSSRKSYNEQFF.

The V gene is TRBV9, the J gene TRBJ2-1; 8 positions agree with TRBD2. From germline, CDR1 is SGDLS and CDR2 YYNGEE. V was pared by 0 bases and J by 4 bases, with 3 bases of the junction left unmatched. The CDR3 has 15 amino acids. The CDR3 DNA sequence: TGTGCCAGCAGCGTAGCAGCGGGGGATTACAATGAGCAGTTCTTC. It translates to CASSVAAGDYNEQFF.

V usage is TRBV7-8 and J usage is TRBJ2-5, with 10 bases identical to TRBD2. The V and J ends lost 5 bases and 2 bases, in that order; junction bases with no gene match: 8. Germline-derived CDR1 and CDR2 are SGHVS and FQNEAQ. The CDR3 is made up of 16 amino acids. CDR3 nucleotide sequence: TGTGCCAGCAGCCCTAGCGGGGGTCTAAATCAAGAGACCCAGTACTTC. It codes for CASSPSGGLNQETQYF.

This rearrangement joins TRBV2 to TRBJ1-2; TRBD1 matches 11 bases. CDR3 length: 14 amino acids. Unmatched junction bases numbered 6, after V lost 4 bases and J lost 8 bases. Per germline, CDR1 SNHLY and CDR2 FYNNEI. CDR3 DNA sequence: TGTGCCAGCAGTGGGACAGGGGGCCGGAGCGGCTACACCTTC. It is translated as CASSGTGGRSGYTF.

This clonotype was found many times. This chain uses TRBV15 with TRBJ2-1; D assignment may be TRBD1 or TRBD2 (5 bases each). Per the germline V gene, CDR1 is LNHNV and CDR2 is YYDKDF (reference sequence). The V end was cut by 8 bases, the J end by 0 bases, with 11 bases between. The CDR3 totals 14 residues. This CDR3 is CATETGGSYNEQFF. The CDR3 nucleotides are TGTGCCACCGAGACTGGGGGCTCCTACAATGAGCAGTTCTTC.

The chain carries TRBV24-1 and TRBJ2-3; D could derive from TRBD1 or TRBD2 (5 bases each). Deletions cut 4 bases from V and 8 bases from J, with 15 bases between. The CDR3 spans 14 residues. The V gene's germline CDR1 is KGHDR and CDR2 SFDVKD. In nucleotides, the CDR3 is TGTGCCACCAGTGAGGGTCTGGGGACGGGTACGCAGTATTTT. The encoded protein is CATSEGLGTGTQYF.

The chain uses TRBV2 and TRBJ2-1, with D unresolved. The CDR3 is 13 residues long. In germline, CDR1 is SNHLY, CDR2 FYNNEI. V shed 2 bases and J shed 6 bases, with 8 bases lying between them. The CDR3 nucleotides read TGTGCCAGCAGTGAATCGGAGTCCAATGAGCAGTTCTTC. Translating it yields CASSESESNEQFF. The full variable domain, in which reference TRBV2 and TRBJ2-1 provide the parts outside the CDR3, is EPEVTQTPSHQVTQMGQEVILRCVPISNHLYFYWYRQILGQKVEFLVSFYNNEISEKSEIFDDQFSVERPDGSNFTLKIRSTKLEDSAMYFCASSESESNEQFFGPGTRLTVL.

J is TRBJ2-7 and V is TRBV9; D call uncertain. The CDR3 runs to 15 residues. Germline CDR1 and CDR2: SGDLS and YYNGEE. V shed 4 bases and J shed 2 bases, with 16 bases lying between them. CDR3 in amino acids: CASSPTLTDTYEQYF. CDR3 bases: TGTGCCAGCAGCCCAACGCTCACTGATACCTACGAGCAGTACTTC. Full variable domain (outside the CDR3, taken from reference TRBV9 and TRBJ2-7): DSGVTQTPKHLITATGQRVTLRCSPRSGDLSVYWYQQSLDQGLQFLIQYYNGEERAKGNILERFSAQQFPDLHSELNLSSLELGDSALYFCASSPTLTDTYEQYFGPGTRLTVT.

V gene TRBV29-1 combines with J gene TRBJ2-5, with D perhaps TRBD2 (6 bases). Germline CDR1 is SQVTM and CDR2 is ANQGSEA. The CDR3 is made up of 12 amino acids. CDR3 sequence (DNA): TGCACCGCGCGGGGAGACCGGGAGACCCAGTACTTC. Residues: CTARGDRETQYF.

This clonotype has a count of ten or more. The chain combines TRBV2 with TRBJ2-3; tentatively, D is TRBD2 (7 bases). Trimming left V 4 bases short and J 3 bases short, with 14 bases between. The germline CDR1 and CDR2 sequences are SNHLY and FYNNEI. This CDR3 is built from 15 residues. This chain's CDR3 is CASSGGGAGTDTQYF. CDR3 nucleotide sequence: TGTGCCAGCAGTGGCGGGGGCGCCGGGACAGATACGCAGTATTTT. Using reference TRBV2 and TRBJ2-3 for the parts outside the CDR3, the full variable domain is EPEVTQTPSHQVTQMGQEVILRCVPISNHLYFYWYRQILGQKVEFLVSFYNNEISEKSEIFDDQFSVERPDGSNFTLKIRSTKLEDSAMYFCASSGGGAGTDTQYFGPGTRLTVL.

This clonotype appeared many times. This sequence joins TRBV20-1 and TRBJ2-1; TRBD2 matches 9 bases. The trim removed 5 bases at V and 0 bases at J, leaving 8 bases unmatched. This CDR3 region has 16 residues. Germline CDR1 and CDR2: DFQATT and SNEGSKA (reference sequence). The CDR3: CSAGGGAGSSYNEQFF. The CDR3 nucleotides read TGCAGTGCTGGCGGGGGGGCGGGGAGCTCCTACAATGAGCAGTTCTTC.

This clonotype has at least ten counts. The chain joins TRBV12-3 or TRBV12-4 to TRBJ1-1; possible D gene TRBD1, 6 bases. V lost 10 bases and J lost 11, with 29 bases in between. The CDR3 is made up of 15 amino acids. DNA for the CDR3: TGTGCCACAGGGACTGGAAGTGGGGGCGGAGTTGCTGCTTTCTTT. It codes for CATGTGSGGGVAAFF.

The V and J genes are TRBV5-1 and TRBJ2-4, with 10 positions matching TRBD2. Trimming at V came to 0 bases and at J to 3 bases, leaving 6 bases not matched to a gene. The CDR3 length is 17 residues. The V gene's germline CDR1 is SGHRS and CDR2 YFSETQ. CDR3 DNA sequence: TGCGCCAGCAGCTTGGACCCCCCTAGCGGGGGCAAAAACATTCAGTACTTC. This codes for CASSLDPPSGGKNIQYF.

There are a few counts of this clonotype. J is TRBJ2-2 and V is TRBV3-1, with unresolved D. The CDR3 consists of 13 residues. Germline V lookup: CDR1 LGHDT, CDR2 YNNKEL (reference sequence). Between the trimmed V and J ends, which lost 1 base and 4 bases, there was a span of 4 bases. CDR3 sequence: CASSQGITGELFF. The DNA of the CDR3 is TGTGCCAGCAGCCAAGGGATCACCGGGGAGCTGTTTTTT.

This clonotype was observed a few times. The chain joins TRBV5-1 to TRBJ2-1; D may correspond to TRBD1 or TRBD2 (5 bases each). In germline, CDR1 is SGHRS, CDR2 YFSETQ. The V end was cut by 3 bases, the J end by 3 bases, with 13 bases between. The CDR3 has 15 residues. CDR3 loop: CASSSLGAGYNEQFF. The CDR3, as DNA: TGCGCCAGCAGCTCCTTAGGGGCGGGCTACAATGAGCAGTTCTTC.